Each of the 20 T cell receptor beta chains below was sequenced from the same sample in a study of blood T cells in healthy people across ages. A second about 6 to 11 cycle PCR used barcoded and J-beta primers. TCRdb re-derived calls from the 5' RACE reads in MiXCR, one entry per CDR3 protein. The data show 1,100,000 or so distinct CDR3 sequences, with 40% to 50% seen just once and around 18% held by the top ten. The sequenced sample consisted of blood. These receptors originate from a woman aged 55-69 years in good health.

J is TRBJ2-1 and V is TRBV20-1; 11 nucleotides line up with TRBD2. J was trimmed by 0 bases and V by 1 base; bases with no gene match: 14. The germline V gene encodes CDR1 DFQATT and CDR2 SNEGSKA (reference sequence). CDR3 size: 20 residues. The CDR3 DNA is TGCAGTGCTAGAGTCTCCCCCGGGACTAGCGGAATCCCCTCCTACAATGAGCAGTTCTTC. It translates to CSARVSPGTSGIPSYNEQFF.

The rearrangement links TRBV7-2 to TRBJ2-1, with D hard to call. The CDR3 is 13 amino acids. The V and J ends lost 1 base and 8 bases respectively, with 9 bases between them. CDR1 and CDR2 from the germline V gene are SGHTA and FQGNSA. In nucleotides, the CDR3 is TGTGCCAGCAGCTTAGATGTAGATTATGAGCAGTTCTTC. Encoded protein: CASSLDVDYEQFF. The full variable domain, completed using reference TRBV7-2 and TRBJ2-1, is GAGVSQSPSNKVTEKGKDVELRCDPISGHTALYWYRQSLGQGLEFLIYFQGNSAPDKSGLPSDRFSAERTGGSVSTLTIQRTQQEDSAVYLCASSLDVDYEQFFGPGTRLTVL.

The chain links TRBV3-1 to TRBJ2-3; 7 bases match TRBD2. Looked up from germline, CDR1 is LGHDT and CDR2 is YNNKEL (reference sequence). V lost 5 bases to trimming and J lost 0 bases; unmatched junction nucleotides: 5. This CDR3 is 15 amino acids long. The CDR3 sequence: CASSICGRSTDTQYF. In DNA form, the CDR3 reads TGTGCCAGCAGCATCTGCGGGAGAAGCACAGATACGCAGTATTTT.

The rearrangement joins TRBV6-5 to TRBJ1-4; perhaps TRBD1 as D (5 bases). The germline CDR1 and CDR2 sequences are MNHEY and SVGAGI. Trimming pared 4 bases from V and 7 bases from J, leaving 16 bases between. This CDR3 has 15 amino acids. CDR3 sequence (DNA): TGTGCCAGCAGTTCCTTGACAGATGGACCTGAAAAACTGTTTTTT. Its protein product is CASSSLTDGPEKLFF.

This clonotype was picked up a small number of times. The CDR3: CASRRELPGLGNEQFF. CDR3 bases: TGCGCCAGCAGGCGTGAACTCCCTGGCCTGGGCAATGAGCAGTTCTTC. This chain connects TRBV5-1 to TRBJ2-1, with D hard to call. CDR3 length: 16 amino acids. V was clipped by 5 bases and J by 6 bases, with 21 bases between them. CDR1 is SGHRS, CDR2 YFSETQ, per germline.

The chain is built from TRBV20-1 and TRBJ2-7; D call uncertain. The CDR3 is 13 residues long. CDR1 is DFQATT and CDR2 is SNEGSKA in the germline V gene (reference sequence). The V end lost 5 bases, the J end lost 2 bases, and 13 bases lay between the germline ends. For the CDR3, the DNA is TGCAGTGCTCCTTCAGGAGTTACCTACGAGCAGTACTTC. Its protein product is CSAPSGVTYEQYF.

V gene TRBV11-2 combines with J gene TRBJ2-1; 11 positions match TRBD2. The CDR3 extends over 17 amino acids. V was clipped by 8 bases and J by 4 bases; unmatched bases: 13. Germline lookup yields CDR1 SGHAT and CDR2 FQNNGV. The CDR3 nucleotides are TGTGCCAGCTCTCTTCGGGGGGGACTAGCGGCTTACAATGAGCAGTTCTTC. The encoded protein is CASSLRGGLAAYNEQFF. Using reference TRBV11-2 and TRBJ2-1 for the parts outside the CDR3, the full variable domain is EAGVAQSPRYKIIEKRQSVAFWCNPISGHATLYWYQQILGQGPKLLIQFQNNGVVDDSQLPKDRFSAERLKGVDSTLKIQPAKLEDSAVYLCASSLRGGLAAYNEQFFGPGTRLTVL.

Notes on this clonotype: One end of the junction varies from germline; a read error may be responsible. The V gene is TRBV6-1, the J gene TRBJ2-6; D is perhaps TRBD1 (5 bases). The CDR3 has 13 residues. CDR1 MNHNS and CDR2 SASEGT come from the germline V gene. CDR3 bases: TGTGCCAGCAAAATCTCTGGGGCCAACGTCCCGACTTTC. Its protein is CASKISGANVPTF.

The CDR3 protein is CSVATPLALINEQFF. DNA of the CDR3: TGCAGCGTCGCAACCCCCCTAGCGTTAATCAATGAGCAGTTCTTC. The chain couples TRBV29-1 to TRBJ2-1; D perhaps matches TRBD2 (6 bases). V dropped 6 bases and J dropped 6 bases, with 21 bases sitting between them. Per the germline V gene, CDR1 is SQVTM and CDR2 is ANQGSEA. The CDR3 totals 15 residues.

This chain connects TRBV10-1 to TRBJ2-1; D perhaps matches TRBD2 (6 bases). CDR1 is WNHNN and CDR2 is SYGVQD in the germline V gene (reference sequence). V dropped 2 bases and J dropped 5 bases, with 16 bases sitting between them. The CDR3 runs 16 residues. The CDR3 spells CASSEAGSGHNNEQFF. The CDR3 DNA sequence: TGCGCCAGCAGTGAGGCGGGGAGCGGGCATAACAATGAGCAGTTCTTC.

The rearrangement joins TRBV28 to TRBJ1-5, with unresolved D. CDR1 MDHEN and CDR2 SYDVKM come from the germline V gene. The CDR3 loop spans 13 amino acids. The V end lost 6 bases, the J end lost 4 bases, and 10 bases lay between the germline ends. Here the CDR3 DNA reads TGTGCCAGCAGACGATCAACGAATCAGCCCCAGCATTTT. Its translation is CASRRSTNQPQHF.

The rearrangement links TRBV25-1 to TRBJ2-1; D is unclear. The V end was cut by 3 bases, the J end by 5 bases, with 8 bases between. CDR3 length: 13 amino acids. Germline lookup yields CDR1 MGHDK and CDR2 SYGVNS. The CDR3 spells CASSDSQNNEQFF. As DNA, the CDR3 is TGTGCCAGCAGTGATTCCCAGAACAATGAGCAGTTCTTC.

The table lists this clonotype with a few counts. DNA of the CDR3: TGCAGTGCTAGGGGAGGACATTCTTTCTCCCCCACAGATACGCAGTATTTT. This sequence encodes CSARGGHSFSPTDTQYF. The rearrangement joins TRBV20-1 to TRBJ2-3, with a possible D match to TRBD2 (6 bases). The V and J ends lost 3 bases and 2 bases respectively, with 21 bases between them. This CDR3 region has 17 residues. Germline CDR1 is DFQATT and CDR2 is SNEGSKA (reference sequence).

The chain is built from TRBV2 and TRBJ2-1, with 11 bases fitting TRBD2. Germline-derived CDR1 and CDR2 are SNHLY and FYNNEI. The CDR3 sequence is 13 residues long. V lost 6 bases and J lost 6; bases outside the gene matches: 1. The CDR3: CASRTSGTNEQFF. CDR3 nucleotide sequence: TGTGCCAGCAGGACTAGCGGGACCAATGAGCAGTTCTTC.

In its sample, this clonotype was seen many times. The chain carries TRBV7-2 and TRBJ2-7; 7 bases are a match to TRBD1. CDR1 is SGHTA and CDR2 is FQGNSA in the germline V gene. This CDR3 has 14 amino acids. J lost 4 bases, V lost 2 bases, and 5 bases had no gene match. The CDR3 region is CASSLLLTGYEQYF. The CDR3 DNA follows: TGTGCCAGCAGCTTACTATTGACAGGGTACGAGCAGTACTTC. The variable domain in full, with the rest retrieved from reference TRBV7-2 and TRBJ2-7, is GAGVSQSPSNKVTEKGKDVELRCDPISGHTALYWYRQSLGQGLEFLIYFQGNSAPDKSGLPSDRFSAERTGGSVSTLTIQRTQQEDSAVYLCASSLLLTGYEQYFGPGTRLTVT.

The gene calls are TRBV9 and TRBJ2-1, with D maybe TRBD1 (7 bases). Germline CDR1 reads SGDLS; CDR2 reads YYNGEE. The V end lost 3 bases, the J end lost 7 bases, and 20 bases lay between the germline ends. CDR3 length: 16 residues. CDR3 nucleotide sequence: TGTGCCAGCAGCGCATCGAACAGGGGACTTTGGAATGAGCAGTTCTTC. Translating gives CASSASNRGLWNEQFF.

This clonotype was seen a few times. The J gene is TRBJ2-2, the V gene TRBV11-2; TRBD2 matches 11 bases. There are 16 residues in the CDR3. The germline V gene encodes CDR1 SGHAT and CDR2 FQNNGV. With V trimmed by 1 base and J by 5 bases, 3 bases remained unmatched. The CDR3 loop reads CASSLGLAGGTGELFF. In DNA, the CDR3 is TGTGCCAGCAGCTTAGGGCTAGCGGGAGGAACCGGGGAGCTGTTTTTT. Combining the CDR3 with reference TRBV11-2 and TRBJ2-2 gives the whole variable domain EAGVAQSPRYKIIEKRQSVAFWCNPISGHATLYWYQQILGQGPKLLIQFQNNGVVDDSQLPKDRFSAERLKGVDSTLKIQPAKLEDSAVYLCASSLGLAGGTGELFFGEGSRLTVL.

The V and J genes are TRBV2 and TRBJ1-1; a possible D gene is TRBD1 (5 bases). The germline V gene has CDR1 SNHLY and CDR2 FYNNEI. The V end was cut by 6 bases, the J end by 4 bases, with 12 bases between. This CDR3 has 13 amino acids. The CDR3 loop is CASRTGLFTEAFF. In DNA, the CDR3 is TGTGCCAGCAGGACGGGACTTTTCACTGAAGCTTTCTTT.

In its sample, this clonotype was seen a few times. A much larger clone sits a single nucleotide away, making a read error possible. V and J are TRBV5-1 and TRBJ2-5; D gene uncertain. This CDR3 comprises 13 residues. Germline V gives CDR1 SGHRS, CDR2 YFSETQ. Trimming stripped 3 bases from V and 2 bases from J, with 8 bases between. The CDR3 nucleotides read TGCGCCAGCAGCTGGTGGCCGCAAGAGACCCAGTACTTC. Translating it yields CASSWWPQETQYF.

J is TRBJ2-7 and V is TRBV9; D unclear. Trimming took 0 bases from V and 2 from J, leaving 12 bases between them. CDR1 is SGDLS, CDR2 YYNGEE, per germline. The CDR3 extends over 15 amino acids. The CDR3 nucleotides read TGTGCCAGCAGCGTAGGGATAGCCGAGGCCTACGAGCAGTACTTC. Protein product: CASSVGIAEAYEQYF.